A selection of T cell receptor beta chains follows, all from one sample in a study of vaccination effects on CD4 cells after COVID-19. Antigens for these TCRs are unknown. The assay was immunoSEQ multiplex PCR, and TCRdb's table has in-frame clones only and misses some. The sample consists of about 31,000 clones, roughly two thirds of them appearing once. This specimen consisted of CD4+ T cells from PBMCs cultured with HCoV-229E spike peptides, obtained before COVID-19 vaccination. These TCRs come from a human donor who received a COVID-19 vaccine. Both conserved end residues are part of each CDR3. Each record gives: V gene, D gene, J gene, clone size, CDR3 DNA, CDR3 protein. A D gene is named only where the DNA matches it firmly. Clone size is shown for a subset of rows, as once, few, many or a class of expanded clone.

v_gene: TRBV19; d_gene: .; j_gene: TRBJ1-1; abundance: .; CDR3nt: TGTGCCAGTAGTATAGGACAGGTGAACACTGAAGCTTTCTTT; CDR3aa: CASSIGQVNTEAFF
v_gene: TRBV19; d_gene: .; j_gene: TRBJ1-3; abundance: .; CDR3nt: TGTGCCAGTAGGGGCGACCGGAACTCTGGAAACACCATATATTTT; CDR3aa: CASRGDRNSGNTIYF
v_gene: TRBV6-6; d_gene: .; j_gene: TRBJ2-3; abundance: .; CDR3nt: TGTGCCACCCAGACAGACACAGATACGCAGTATTTT; CDR3aa: CATQTDTDTQYF
v_gene: TRBV6-5; d_gene: .; j_gene: TRBJ1-4; abundance: .; CDR3nt: TGTGCCAGCAGTACAGGAACCGCTGCTGAAAAACTGTTTTTT; CDR3aa: CASSTGTAAEKLFF
v_gene: TRBV3-1/TRBV3-2; d_gene: TRBD1; j_gene: TRBJ1-2; abundance: few; CDR3nt: TGTGCCAGCAGCCCTACAGGGGACTATGGCTACACCTTC; CDR3aa: CASSPTGDYGYTF
v_gene: TRBV5-1; d_gene: .; j_gene: TRBJ1-1; abundance: .; CDR3nt: TGCGCCAGCAGCTTGGTGGGGTACACTGAAGCTTTCTTT; CDR3aa: CASSLVGYTEAFF
v_gene: TRBV9; d_gene: TRBD1; j_gene: TRBJ1-6; abundance: .; CDR3nt: TGTGCCAGCAGCGTGACAGGGATTTATAATTCACCCCTCCACTTT; CDR3aa: CASSVTGIYNSPLHF
v_gene: TRBV7-2; d_gene: .; j_gene: TRBJ1-4; abundance: .; CDR3nt: TGTGCCAGCAGCTTAGCTGCGGGTGAAAAACTGTTTTTT; CDR3aa: CASSLAAGEKLFF
v_gene: TRBV11-2; d_gene: TRBD2; j_gene: TRBJ2-7; abundance: .; CDR3nt: TGTGCCAGCAGCTTAGGACTAGCGGGAGTAAGCTACGAGCAGTACTTC; CDR3aa: CASSLGLAGVSYEQYF
v_gene: TRBV7-2; d_gene: TRBD1; j_gene: TRBJ1-2; abundance: .; CDR3nt: TGTGCCAGCAGCTTCATGGGACAGCCCTATGGCTACACCTTC; CDR3aa: CASSFMGQPYGYTF
v_gene: TRBV27; d_gene: .; j_gene: TRBJ1-2; abundance: few; CDR3nt: TGTGCCAGCAGTTTTGGGAGCAACTATGGCTACACCTTC; CDR3aa: CASSFGSNYGYTF
v_gene: TRBV6-4; d_gene: .; j_gene: TRBJ2-2; abundance: few; CDR3nt: TGTGCCAGCAGTCGCGAAAGGAACACCGGGGAGCTGTTTTTT; CDR3aa: CASSRERNTGELFF
v_gene: TRBV6-1; d_gene: .; j_gene: TRBJ1-3; abundance: .; CDR3nt: TGTGCCAGCAGTAAAGGGACAAGGGCCTTTGGAAACACCATATATTTT; CDR3aa: CASSKGTRAFGNTIYF
v_gene: TRBV21-1; d_gene: .; j_gene: TRBJ2-7; abundance: .; CDR3nt: TGTGCCAGCAGCAAAGGGGACCGAACCTACGAGCAGTACTTC; CDR3aa: CASSKGDRTYEQYF
v_gene: TRBV5-1; d_gene: .; j_gene: TRBJ2-3; abundance: .; CDR3nt: TGCGCCAGCGGCCTTGGGGGGGCTCTAGGCACAGATACGCAGTATTTT; CDR3aa: CASGLGGALGTDTQYF
v_gene: TRBV12-3/TRBV12-4; d_gene: .; j_gene: TRBJ1-5; abundance: .; CDR3nt: TGTGCCAGCAGGCAGGGCTTGGGGCAGCCCCAGCATTTT; CDR3aa: CASRQGLGQPQHF
v_gene: TRBV6-5; d_gene: .; j_gene: TRBJ2-3; abundance: .; CDR3nt: TGTGCCAGCAGCCCAGGGACCCCGGATACGCAGTATTTT; CDR3aa: CASSPGTPDTQYF
v_gene: TRBV7-2; d_gene: .; j_gene: TRBJ2-7; abundance: .; CDR3nt: TGTGCCAGCAGCCCCGTTTCCTACGAGCAGTACTTC; CDR3aa: CASSPVSYEQYF
v_gene: TRBV4-3; d_gene: .; j_gene: TRBJ2-5; abundance: .; CDR3nt: TGCGCCAGCAGCCGCCAAGCGGGCAGGGGCCAAGAGACCCAGTACTTC; CDR3aa: CASSRQAGRGQETQYF
v_gene: TRBV5-1; d_gene: .; j_gene: TRBJ1-5; abundance: once; CDR3nt: TGCGCCAGCAGCTTGGATGGACAGAGCAATCAGCCCCAGCATTTT; CDR3aa: CASSLDGQSNQPQHF
v_gene: TRBV19; d_gene: TRBD1; j_gene: TRBJ1-2; abundance: .; CDR3nt: TGTGCCAGTAGTACCACCGGGACAGGGACCTATGGCTACACCTTC; CDR3aa: CASSTTGTGTYGYTF
v_gene: TRBV6-2/TRBV6-3; d_gene: .; j_gene: TRBJ1-1; abundance: .; CDR3nt: TGTGCCAGCGGCCTTACGGCCACTGAAGCTTTCTTT; CDR3aa: CASGLTATEAFF
v_gene: TRBV7-9; d_gene: .; j_gene: TRBJ2-3; abundance: .; CDR3nt: TGTGCCAGCAGCTCTTGGGACTCCGAGGGCACAGATACGCAGTATTTT; CDR3aa: CASSSWDSEGTDTQYF
v_gene: TRBV7-9; d_gene: TRBD2; j_gene: TRBJ2-7; abundance: .; CDR3nt: TGTGCCAGCAGCAAGACTAGCGGGGACTCCTACGAGCAGTACTTC; CDR3aa: CASSKTSGDSYEQYF
v_gene: TRBV29-1; d_gene: TRBD1; j_gene: TRBJ1-2; abundance: .; CDR3nt: TGCAGCGTTGAAGTACCGGGACAGGCCTATGGCTACACCTTC; CDR3aa: CSVEVPGQAYGYTF
v_gene: TRBV20-1; d_gene: .; j_gene: TRBJ2-7; abundance: few; CDR3nt: TGCAGTGCTCAATTCTCATACGAGCAGTACTTC; CDR3aa: CSAQFSYEQYF
v_gene: TRBV28; d_gene: .; j_gene: TRBJ2-1; abundance: once; CDR3nt: TGTGCCAGCAGTCGGGGTCGAGGATACAATGAGCAGTTCTTC; CDR3aa: CASSRGRGYNEQFF
v_gene: TRBV5-1; d_gene: TRBD1; j_gene: TRBJ2-1; abundance: .; CDR3nt: TGCGCCAGCAGCTTGCGGTACGAGACAGGGGATGAGCAGTTCTTC; CDR3aa: CASSLRYETGDEQFF
v_gene: TRBV11-2; d_gene: TRBD2; j_gene: TRBJ2-4; abundance: .; CDR3nt: TGTGCCAGCAGCGTCGAAGGCGGGGGGGAAAAACTAGCCAAAAACATTCAGTACTTC; CDR3aa: CASSVEGGGEKLAKNIQYF
v_gene: TRBV5-5; d_gene: TRBD1; j_gene: TRBJ1-4; abundance: .; CDR3nt: TGTGCCAGCAGGCCTACAGGGGCGCCGGGGGAAAAACTGTTTTTT; CDR3aa: CASRPTGAPGEKLFF
v_gene: TRBV18; d_gene: .; j_gene: TRBJ1-1; abundance: .; CDR3nt: TGTGCCAGCTCACCTTCAACGACAGAGTTTGGAGCTTTCTTT; CDR3aa: CASSPSTTEFGAFF
v_gene: TRBV27; d_gene: TRBD1; j_gene: TRBJ1-1; abundance: .; CDR3nt: TGTGCCAGCAGTTTCCTTGGGACAGGGGAAGCTTTCTTT; CDR3aa: CASSFLGTGEAFF
v_gene: TRBV6-2/TRBV6-3; d_gene: .; j_gene: TRBJ2-7; abundance: .; CDR3nt: TGTGCCAGCAGTTACTCGGAGATCTCCTACGAGCAGTACTTC; CDR3aa: CASSYSEISYEQYF
v_gene: TRBV10-3; d_gene: .; j_gene: TRBJ2-1; abundance: .; CDR3nt: TGTGCCATCAGTGAGTCGTCGGGCGCCAGGGAGTTCTTC; CDR3aa: CAISESSGAREFF
v_gene: TRBV7-5; d_gene: .; j_gene: TRBJ1-2; abundance: .; CDR3nt: TGTGCCAGAAGCTCCATGGGGGTCCTCGATGGCTACACCTTC; CDR3aa: CARSSMGVLDGYTF
v_gene: TRBV7-2; d_gene: TRBD1; j_gene: TRBJ1-3; abundance: .; CDR3nt: TGTGCCAGCGGGTTACAGGGGTCTGGAAACACCATATATTTT; CDR3aa: CASGLQGSGNTIYF
v_gene: TRBV9; d_gene: .; j_gene: TRBJ1-2; abundance: .; CDR3nt: TGTGCCAGCAGCGTAGTTGTCTCAGCTAACTATGGCTACACCTTC; CDR3aa: CASSVVVSANYGYTF
v_gene: TRBV5-4; d_gene: .; j_gene: TRBJ2-7; abundance: once; CDR3nt: TGTGCCAGCAGCCTCGGACAGGGAGGGGTGGACGAGCAGTACTTC; CDR3aa: CASSLGQGGVDEQYF
v_gene: TRBV12-3/TRBV12-4; d_gene: .; j_gene: TRBJ1-5; abundance: .; CDR3nt: TGTGCCAGGGTGGAGCCCCAGCATTTT; CDR3aa: CARVEPQHF
v_gene: TRBV6-4; d_gene: .; j_gene: TRBJ1-5; abundance: few; CDR3nt: TGTGCCAGCAGTGACTCCGATCGAAGCTTACTGGATCAGCCCCAGCATTTT; CDR3aa: CASSDSDRSLLDQPQHF
v_gene: TRBV6-5; d_gene: TRBD1; j_gene: TRBJ2-2; abundance: .; CDR3nt: TGTGCCAGCAGCTTTTTCCTCCCCGGACAGGGGAGGCTGTTTTTT; CDR3aa: CASSFFLPGQGRLFF